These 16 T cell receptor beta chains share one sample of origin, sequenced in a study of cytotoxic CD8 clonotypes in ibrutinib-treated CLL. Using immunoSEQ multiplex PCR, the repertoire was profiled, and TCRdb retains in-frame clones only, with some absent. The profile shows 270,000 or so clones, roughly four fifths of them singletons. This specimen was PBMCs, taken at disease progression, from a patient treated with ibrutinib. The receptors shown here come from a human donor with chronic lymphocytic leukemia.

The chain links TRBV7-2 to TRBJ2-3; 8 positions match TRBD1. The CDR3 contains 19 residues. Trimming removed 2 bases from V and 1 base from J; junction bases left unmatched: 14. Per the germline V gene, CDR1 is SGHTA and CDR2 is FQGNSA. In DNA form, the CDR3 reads TGTGCCAGCAGCTTATCGGGTGTTCGTTGGGGACAGGGCACAGATACGCAGTATTTT. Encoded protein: CASSLSGVRWGQGTDTQYF. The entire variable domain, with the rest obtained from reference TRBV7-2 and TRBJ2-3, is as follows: GAGVSQSPSNKVTEKGKDVELRCDPISGHTALYWYRQSLGQGLEFLIYFQGNSAPDKSGLPSDRFSAERTGGSVSTLTIQRTQQEDSAVYLCASSLSGVRWGQGTDTQYFGPGTRLTVL.

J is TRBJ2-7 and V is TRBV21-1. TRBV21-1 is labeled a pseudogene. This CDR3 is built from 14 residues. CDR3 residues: CASSKNTCDYEQYF. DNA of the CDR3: TGTGCCAGCAGCAAAAACACTTGTGACTACGAGCAGTACTTC.

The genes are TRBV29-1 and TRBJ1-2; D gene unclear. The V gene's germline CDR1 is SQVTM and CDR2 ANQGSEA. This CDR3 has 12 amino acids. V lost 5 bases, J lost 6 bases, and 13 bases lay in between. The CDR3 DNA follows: TGCAGCGTTTGGAGGGCGGCCCATGGCTACACCTTC. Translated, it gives CSVWRAAHGYTF.

CDR3 sequence: CASSEVGEQYF. The CDR3 nucleotides read TGTGCCAGCAGTGAGGTTGGCGAGCAGTACTTC. This sequence joins TRBV28 and TRBJ2-7; D is unclear. Trimming left V 5 bases short and J 6 bases short, with 8 bases between. CDR3 size: 11 residues. Germline assignment: CDR1 MDHEN and CDR2 SYDVKM. The full variable domain, rest sourced from reference TRBV28 and TRBJ2-7, is DVKVTQSSRYLVKRTGEKVFLECVQDMDHENMFWYRQDPGLGLRLIYFSYDVKMKEKGDIPEGYSVSREKKERFSLILESASTNQTSMYLCASSEVGEQYFGPGTRLTVT.

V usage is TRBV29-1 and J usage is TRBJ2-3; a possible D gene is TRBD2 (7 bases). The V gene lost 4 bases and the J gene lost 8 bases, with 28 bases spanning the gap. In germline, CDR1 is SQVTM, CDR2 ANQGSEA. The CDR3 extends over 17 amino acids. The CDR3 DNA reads TGCAGCGTTGGGGGAGGGCGGGGGCCCATCGCTTGGGGTACGCAGTATTTT. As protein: CSVGGGRGPIAWGTQYF.

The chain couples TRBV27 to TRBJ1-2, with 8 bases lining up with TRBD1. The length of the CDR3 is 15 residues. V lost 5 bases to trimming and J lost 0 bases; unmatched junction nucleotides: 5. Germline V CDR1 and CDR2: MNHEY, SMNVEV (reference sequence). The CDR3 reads CASSMRQGTNYGYTF. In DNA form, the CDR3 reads TGTGCCAGCAGTATGAGACAGGGGACTAACTATGGCTACACCTTC.

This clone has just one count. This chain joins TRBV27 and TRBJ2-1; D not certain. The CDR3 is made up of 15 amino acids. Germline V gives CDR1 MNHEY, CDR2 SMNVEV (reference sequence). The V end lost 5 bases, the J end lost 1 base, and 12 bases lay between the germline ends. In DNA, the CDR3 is TGTGCCAGCAGTCCCCTTCGGGCGTCCTACAATGAGCAGTTCTTC. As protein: CASSPLRASYNEQFF.

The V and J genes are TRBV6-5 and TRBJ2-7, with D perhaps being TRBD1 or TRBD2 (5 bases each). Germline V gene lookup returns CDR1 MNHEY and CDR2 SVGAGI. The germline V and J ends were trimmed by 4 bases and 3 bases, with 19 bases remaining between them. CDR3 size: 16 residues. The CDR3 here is CASSSPGRPDGYEQYF. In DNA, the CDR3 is TGTGCCAGCAGTTCCCCGGGGCGCCCGGATGGCTACGAGCAGTACTTC.

The CDR3 DNA reads as TGCGCCAGCAGCCAAGGGAATTCAGATACGCAGTATTTT. It encodes CASSQGNSDTQYF. The chain recombines TRBV4-1 with TRBJ2-3; D gene uncertain. The CDR3 loop spans 13 amino acids. Trimming took 1 base from V and 4 from J, leaving 6 bases between them. From germline, CDR1 is MGHRA and CDR2 YSYEKL.

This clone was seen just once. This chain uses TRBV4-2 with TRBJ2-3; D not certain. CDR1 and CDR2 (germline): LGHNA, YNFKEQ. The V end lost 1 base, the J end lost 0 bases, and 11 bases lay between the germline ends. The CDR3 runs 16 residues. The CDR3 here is CASSQGEWGSTDTQYF. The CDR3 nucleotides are TGTGCCAGCAGCCAAGGCGAGTGGGGTAGCACAGATACGCAGTATTTT.

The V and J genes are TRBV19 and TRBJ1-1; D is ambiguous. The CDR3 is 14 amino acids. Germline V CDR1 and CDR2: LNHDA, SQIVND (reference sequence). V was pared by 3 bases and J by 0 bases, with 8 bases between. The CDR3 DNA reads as TGTGCCAGTAGTATGCGAGTACTGAACACTGAAGCTTTCTTT. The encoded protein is CASSMRVLNTEAFF.

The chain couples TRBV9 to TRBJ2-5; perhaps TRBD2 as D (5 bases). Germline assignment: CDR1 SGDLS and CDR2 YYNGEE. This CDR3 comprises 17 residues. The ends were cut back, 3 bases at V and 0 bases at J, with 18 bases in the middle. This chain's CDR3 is CASSEASGLRYQETQYF. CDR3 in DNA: TGTGCCAGCAGCGAGGCCTCGGGGTTGAGATACCAAGAGACCCAGTACTTC.

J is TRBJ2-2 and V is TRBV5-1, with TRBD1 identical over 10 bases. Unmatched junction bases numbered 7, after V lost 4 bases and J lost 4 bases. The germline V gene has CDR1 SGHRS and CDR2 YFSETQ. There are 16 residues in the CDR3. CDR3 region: CASSARQGAATGELFF. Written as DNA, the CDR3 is TGCGCCAGCAGCGCCCGACAGGGGGCGGCCACCGGGGAGCTGTTTTTT.

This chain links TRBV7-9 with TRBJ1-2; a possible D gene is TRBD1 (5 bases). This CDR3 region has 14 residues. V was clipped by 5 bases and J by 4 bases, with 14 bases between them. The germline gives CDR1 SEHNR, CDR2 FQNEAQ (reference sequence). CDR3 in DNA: TGTGCCAGCAGCGGCATGGGGGGTGGCTATGGCTACACCTTC. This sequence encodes CASSGMGGGYGYTF.

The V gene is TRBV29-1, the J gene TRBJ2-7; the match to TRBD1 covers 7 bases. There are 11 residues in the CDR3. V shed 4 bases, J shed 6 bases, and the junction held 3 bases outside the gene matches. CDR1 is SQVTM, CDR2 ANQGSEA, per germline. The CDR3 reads CSVGAGGEQYF. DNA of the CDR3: TGCAGCGTTGGGGCAGGGGGCGAGCAGTACTTC.

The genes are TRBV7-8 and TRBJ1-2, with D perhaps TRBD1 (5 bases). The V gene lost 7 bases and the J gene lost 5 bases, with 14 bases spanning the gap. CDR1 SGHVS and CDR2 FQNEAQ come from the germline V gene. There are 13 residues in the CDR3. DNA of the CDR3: TGTGCCAGCACCTTGGGACTCCATTATGGCTACACCTTC. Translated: CASTLGLHYGYTF.